This TCR beta chain was recorded in a study of shared clonotypes between healthy human individuals. On this clone: This sample includes further DNA sequences coding for the same CDR3.

Measured with immunoSEQ multiplex PCR; TCRdb has only the in-frame clones, and not every one. The table has 2 million to 2.5 million clones, roughly 94% seen once. In the naive CD8 group, cells lacked CD45RO and were positively selected for CCR7, so terminally differentiated effector memory CD45RA+ cells were left out. What was sequenced was naive CD8+ T cells sorted from blood. This sequence was found in a young man in good health.

CDR3: CASSGTYEQYF. CDR3 coding DNA: TGCGCCAGCAGTGGCACCTACGAGCAGTACTTC. This chain connects TRBV10-2 to TRBJ2-7; D is ambiguous. Germline V gene sequence: CDR1 WSHSY, CDR2 SAAADI. V lost 4 bases and J 2 bases, leaving 3 bases between the germline ends. This CDR3 has 11 residues.